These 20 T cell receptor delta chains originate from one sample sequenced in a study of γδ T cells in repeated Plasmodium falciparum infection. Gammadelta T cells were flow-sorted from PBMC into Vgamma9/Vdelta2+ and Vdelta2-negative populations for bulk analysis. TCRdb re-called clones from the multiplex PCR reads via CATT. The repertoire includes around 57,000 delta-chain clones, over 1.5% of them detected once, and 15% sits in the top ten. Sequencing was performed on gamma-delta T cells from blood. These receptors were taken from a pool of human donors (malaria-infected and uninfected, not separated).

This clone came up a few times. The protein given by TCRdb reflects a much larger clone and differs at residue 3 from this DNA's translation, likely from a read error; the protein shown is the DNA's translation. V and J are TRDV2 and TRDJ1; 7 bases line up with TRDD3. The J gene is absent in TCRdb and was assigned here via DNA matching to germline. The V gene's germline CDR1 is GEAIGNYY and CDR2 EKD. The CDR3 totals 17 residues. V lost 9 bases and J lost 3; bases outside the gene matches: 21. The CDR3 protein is CARRHRRGLGGPDKLIF. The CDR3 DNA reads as TGTGCCCGTCGCCACCGGCGGGGTCTGGGGGGCCCCGATAAACTCATCTTT.

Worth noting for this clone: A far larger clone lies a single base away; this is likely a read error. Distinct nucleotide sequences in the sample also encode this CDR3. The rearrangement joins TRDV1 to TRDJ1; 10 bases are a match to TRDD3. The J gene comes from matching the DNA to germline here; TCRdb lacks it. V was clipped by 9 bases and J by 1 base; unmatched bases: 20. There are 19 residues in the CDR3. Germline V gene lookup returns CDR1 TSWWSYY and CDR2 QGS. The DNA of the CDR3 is TGTGCTCTCAATCACAAGGCAAACTGGGGGATTCGGCCCACCGATAAACTCATCTTT. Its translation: CALNHKANWGIRPTDKLIF.

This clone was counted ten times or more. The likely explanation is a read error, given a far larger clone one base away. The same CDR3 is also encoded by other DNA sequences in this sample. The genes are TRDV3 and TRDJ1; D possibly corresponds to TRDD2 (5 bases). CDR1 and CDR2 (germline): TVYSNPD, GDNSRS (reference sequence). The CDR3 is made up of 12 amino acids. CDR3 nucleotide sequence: TGCGCCCTTCAGGTGGACACCGATAAACTCATCTTT. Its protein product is CALQVDTDKLIF.

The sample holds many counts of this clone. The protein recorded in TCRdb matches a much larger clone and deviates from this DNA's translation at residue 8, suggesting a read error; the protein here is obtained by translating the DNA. CDR3 sequence: CALGFTSAHTYITDKLIF. DNA for the CDR3: TGTGCTCTTGGGTTCACCTCCGCACATACTTATATCACCGATAAACTCATCTTT. The rearrangement uses TRDV1 and TRDJ1, with D hard to call. The V gene's germline CDR1 is TSWWSYY and CDR2 QGS. V lost 5 bases to trimming and J lost 1 base, with 23 bases between them. CDR3 length: 18 residues.

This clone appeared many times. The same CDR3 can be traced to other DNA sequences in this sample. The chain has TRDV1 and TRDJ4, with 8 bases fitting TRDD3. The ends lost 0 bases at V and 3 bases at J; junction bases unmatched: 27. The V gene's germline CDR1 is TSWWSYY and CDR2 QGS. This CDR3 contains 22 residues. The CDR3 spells CALGELHKAFQNYWGPLGPLIF. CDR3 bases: TGTGCTCTTGGGGAACTTCATAAGGCCTTCCAGAACTACTGGGGGCCCCTTGGACCCCTGATCTTT.

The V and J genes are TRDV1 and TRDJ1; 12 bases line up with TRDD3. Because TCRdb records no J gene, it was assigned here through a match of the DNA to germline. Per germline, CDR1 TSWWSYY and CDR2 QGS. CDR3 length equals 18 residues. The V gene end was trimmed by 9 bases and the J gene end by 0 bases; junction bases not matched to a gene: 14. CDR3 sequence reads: CALNHKANWGIHTDKLIF. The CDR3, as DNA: TGTGCTCTCAATCACAAGGCAAACTGGGGGATACACACCGATAAACTCATCTTT.

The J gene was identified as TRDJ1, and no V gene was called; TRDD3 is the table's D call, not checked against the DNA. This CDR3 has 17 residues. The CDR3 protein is CALGEAFPPYWGDKLIF. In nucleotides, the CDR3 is TGTGCTCTTGGGGAAGCCTTCCCGCCGTACTGGGGGGATAAACTCATCTTT.

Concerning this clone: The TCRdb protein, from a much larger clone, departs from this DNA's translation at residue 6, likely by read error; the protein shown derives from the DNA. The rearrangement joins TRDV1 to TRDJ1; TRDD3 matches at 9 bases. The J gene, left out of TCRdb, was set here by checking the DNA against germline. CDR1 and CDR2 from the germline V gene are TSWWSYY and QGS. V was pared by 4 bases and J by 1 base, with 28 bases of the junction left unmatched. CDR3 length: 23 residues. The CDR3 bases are TGTGCTCTTGGGGCATCATCACTTTTACTTGGGGATACGCGATTCCCTTCCACCGATAAACTCATCTTT. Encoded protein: CALGASSLLLGDTRFPSTDKLIF.

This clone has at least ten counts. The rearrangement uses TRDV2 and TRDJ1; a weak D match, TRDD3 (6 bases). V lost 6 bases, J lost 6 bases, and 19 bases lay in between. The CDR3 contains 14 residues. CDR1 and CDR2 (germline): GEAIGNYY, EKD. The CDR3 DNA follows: TGTGCCTGTAGTCACCTGGGGAACCCCAATAAACTCATCTTT. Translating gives CACSHLGNPNKLIF.

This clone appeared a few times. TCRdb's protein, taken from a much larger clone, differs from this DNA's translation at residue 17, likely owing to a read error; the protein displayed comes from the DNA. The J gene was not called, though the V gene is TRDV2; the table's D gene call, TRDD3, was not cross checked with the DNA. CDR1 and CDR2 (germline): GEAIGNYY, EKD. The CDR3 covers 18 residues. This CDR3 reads CACDTRQYWGIYTDKLTF. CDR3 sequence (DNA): TGTGCCTGTGACACACGACAATACTGGGGGATTTACACCGATAAACTCACCTTT.

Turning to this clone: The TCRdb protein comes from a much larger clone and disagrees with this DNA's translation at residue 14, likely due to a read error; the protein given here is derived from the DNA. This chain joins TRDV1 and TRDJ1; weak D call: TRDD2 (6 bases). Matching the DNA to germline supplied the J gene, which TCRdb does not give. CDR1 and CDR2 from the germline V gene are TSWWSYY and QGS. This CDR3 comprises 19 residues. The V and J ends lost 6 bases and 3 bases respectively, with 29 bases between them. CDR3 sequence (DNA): TGTGCTCTTGGATCTTCCTTCCCCGGTCATCCCGCCCACGCCGATAAACTCATCTTT. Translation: CALGSSFPGHPAHADKLIF.

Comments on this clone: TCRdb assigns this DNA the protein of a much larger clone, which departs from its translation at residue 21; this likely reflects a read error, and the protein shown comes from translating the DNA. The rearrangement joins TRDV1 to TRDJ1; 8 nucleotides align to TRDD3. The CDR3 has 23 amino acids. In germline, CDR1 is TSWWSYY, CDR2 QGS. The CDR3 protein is CALGELNAAFLLGALGYTDKPIF. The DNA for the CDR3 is TGTGCTCTTGGGGAACTTAACGCCGCTTTTTTACTGGGGGCCCTTGGGTACACCGATAAACCCATCTTT.

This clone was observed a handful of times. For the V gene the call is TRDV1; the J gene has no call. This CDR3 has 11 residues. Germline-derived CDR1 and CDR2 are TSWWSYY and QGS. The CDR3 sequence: CALGIWGMLIF. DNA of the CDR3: TGTGCTCTTGGGATTTGGGGGATGCTCATCTTT.

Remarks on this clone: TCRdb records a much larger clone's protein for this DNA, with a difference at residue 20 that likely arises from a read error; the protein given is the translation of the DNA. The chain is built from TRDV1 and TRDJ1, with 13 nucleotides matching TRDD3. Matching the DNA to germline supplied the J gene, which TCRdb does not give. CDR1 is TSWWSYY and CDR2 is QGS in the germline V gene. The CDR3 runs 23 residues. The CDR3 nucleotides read TGTGCTCTTGGGGGGGAAGTTCCTTTATGGTACTGGGGGATACGCAGTATGACCGATAGACTCATCTTT. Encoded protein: CALGGEVPLWYWGIRSMTDRLIF.

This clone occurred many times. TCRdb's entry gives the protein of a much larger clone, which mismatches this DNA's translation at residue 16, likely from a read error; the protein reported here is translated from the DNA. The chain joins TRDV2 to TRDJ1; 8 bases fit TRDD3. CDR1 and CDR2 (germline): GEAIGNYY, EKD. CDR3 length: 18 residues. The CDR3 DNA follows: TGTGCCTGTGACACCGAACTCTTTCCCCTGGGGGACACCGATAAACCCATCTTT. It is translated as CACDTELFPLGDTDKPIF.

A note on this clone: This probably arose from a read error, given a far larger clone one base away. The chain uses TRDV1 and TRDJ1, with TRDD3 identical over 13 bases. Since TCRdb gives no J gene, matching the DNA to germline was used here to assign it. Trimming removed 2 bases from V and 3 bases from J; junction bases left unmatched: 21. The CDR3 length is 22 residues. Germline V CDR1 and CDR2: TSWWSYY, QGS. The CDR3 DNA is TGTGCTCTTGGGGAAAGACTTGTCCCTCGGGTTACTGGGGGATACGCGTCCGATAAACTCATCTTT. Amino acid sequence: CALGERLVPRVTGGYASDKLIF.

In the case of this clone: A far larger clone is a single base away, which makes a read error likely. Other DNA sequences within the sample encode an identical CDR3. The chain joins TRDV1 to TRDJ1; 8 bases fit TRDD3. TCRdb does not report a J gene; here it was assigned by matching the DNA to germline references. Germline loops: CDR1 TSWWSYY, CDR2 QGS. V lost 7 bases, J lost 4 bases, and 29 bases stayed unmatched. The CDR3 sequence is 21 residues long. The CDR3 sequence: CALAQGDLRDTGGPLNDKLIF. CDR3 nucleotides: TGTGCTCTTGCCCAGGGGGACCTCCGTGACACTGGGGGGCCCCTGAACGATAAACTCATCTTT.

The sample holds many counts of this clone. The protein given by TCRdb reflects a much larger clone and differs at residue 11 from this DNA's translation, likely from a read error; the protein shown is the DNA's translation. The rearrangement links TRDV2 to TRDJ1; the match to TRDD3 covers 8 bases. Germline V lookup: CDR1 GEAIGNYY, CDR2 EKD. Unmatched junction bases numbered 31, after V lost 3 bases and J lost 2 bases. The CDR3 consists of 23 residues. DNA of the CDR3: TGTGCCTGTGACTCTGAGGGGGATAAAAGAGGGGTTTTGGGATCTAGTCGTACCGATAAACTCATCTTT. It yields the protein CACDSEGDKRGVLGSSRTDKLIF.

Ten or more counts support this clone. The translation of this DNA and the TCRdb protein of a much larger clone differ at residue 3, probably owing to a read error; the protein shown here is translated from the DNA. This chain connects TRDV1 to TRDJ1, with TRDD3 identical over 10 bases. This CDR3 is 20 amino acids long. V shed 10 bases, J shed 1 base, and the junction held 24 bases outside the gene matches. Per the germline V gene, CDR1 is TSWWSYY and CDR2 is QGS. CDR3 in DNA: TGTGCTCCTGGTGACTACCACAATTACTGGGGGATGTATTCCACCGATAAACTCATCTTT. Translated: CAPGDYHNYWGMYSTDKLIF.

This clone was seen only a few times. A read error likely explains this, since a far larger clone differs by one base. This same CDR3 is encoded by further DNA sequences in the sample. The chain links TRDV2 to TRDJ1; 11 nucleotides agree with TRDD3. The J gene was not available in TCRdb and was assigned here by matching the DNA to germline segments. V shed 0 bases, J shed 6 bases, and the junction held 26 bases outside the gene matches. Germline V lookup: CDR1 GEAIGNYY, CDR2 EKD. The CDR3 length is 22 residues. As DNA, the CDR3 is TGTGCCTGTGACACCGTTCTTCGGCCTCATACTGGGGGATATGCCGCACCTAATAAACTCATCTTT. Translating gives CACDTVLRPHTGGYAAPNKLIF.